Each of the 20 T cell receptor beta chains below was sequenced from the same sample in a study of OX40 agonist ivuxolimab in advanced cancers. The protocol was immunoSEQ multiplex PCR, while the TCRdb copy is restricted to in-frame clones and leaves out a portion. The sample includes 90,000 to 150,000 clones, over 75% of them seen just once. The sequencing used CD4+ or CD8+ T cells sorted from blood, collected in a trial of the OX40 agonist ivuxolimab. These receptors all stem from an adult with an advanced solid tumor such as melanoma, head and neck, liver or kidney cancer.

The chain joins TRBV13 to TRBJ2-7; weak D call: TRBD1 (5 bases). CDR3 length: 14 residues. V lost 3 bases and J lost 4, with 13 bases in between. Germline CDR1 and CDR2: PRHDT and FYEKMQ (reference sequence). Here the CDR3 DNA reads TGTGCCAGCAGCTTCCGGACAACATCTTACGAGCAGTACTTC. It is translated as CASSFRTTSYEQYF.

This sequence joins TRBV28 and TRBJ2-1; D may be TRBD2 (6 bases). Per germline, CDR1 MDHEN and CDR2 SYDVKM. V lost 6 bases and J 0 bases, leaving 9 bases between the germline ends. The CDR3 is made up of 14 amino acids. Here the CDR3 reads CASRTSPSYNEQFF. Here the CDR3 DNA reads TGTGCCAGCAGGACTAGTCCCTCCTACAATGAGCAGTTCTTC.

The CDR3 nucleotides read TGTGCCAGCTCACCTGACACCGGGGAGCTGTTTTTT. As protein: CASSPDTGELFF. The chain carries TRBV18 and TRBJ2-2; no reliable D call. Germline V lookup: CDR1 KGHSH, CDR2 LQKENI. V was trimmed by 3 bases and J by 3 bases, leaving 2 bases between them. The CDR3 is made up of 12 amino acids.

This chain connects TRBV9 to TRBJ2-7; the D gene could be TRBD1 or TRBD2 (6 bases each). V was trimmed by 5 bases and J by 3 bases, leaving 15 bases between them. There are 14 residues in the CDR3. The germline V gene encodes CDR1 SGDLS and CDR2 YYNGEE. CDR3 protein: CASSATGAVYEQYF. CDR3 bases: TGTGCCAGCAGTGCTACGGGGGCGGTCTACGAGCAGTACTTC.

V usage is TRBV19 and J usage is TRBJ1-2; D gene unclear. This CDR3 has 15 residues. Between the trimmed V and J ends, which lost 4 bases and 7 bases, there was a span of 19 bases. From germline, CDR1 is LNHDA and CDR2 SQIVND (reference sequence). The chain's CDR3 is CASSTSDSPFSGYTF. For the CDR3, the DNA is TGTGCCAGTAGTACCTCGGACTCCCCCTTTTCTGGCTACACCTTC.

The chain links TRBV7-2 to TRBJ1-2; D gene uncertain. Per the germline V gene, CDR1 is SGHTA and CDR2 is FQGNSA. V lost 2 bases and J 12 bases, leaving 10 bases between the germline ends. There are 11 residues in the CDR3. CDR3 sequence (DNA): TGTGCCAGCAGCTTACAAGGAGGCCACACCTTC. This translates into CASSLQGGHTF.

The chain is built from TRBV5-1 and TRBJ2-7, with 7 bases aligning to TRBD2. V dropped 0 bases and J dropped 2; count of bases not matched to a gene: 5. Germline values: CDR1 SGHRS, CDR2 YFSETQ. CDR3 length: 15 residues. The CDR3 reads CASSLDGGEAYEQYF. Written as DNA, the CDR3 is TGCGCCAGCAGCTTGGATGGGGGGGAGGCCTACGAGCAGTACTTC.

The chain carries TRBV7-2 and TRBJ2-3; possibly TRBD1 or TRBD2 for D (5 bases each). CDR1 and CDR2 (germline): SGHTA, FQGNSA. The CDR3 loop spans 13 amino acids. The V and J ends lost 9 bases and 6 bases respectively, with 16 bases between them. Here the CDR3 DNA reads TGTGCCAGTCGCGCCCGAGGGGAGGATACGCAGTATTTT. This sequence encodes CASRARGEDTQYF.

This chain uses TRBV6-5 with TRBJ2-2, with D unresolved. CDR1 MNHEY and CDR2 SVGAGI come from the germline V gene. The V end lost 4 bases, the J end lost 6 bases, and 3 bases lay between the germline ends. CDR3 length: 11 amino acids. CDR3 bases: TGTGCCAGCAGTTCTCCCGGGGAGCTGTTTTTT. Protein sequence: CASSSPGELFF.

The rearrangement links TRBV27 to TRBJ1-2; possible D gene TRBD1, 6 bases. The CDR3 runs 14 residues. The V and J ends lost 4 bases and 2 bases respectively, with 11 bases between them. Germline values: CDR1 MNHEY, CDR2 SMNVEV (reference sequence). The CDR3 spells CASSSGRGNYGYTF. In nucleotides, the CDR3 is TGTGCCAGCAGTTCCGGGAGGGGGAACTATGGCTACACCTTC.

V and J are TRBV11-2 and TRBJ1-1; 8 bases are shared with TRBD1. The CDR3 runs 15 residues. Germline V lookup: CDR1 SGHAT, CDR2 FQNNGV. With V trimmed by 3 bases and J by 1 base, 4 bases remained unmatched. CDR3 sequence: CASSFYRGRNTEAFF. The CDR3 DNA is TGTGCCAGCAGCTTTTACAGGGGGAGGAACACTGAAGCTTTCTTT.

The rearrangement uses TRBV2 and TRBJ2-2, with TRBD2 identical over 12 bases. Germline V CDR1 and CDR2: SNHLY, FYNNEI. V dropped 5 bases and J dropped 0; count of bases not matched to a gene: 4. The CDR3 covers 17 residues. CDR3 bases: TGTGCCAGCAGTAGGACTAGCGGGGTGTCGAACACCGGGGAGCTGTTTTTT. This codes for CASSRTSGVSNTGELFF.

The chain recombines TRBV29-1 with TRBJ2-7; D is perhaps TRBD2 (7 bases). There are 13 residues in the CDR3. CDR1 SQVTM and CDR2 ANQGSEA come from the germline V gene. V gave up 4 bases and J gave up 4 bases, with 14 bases separating them. The CDR3 sequence is CSVGEGERYEQYF. The DNA for the CDR3 is TGCAGCGTTGGGGAGGGGGAAAGGTACGAGCAGTACTTC.

V and J are TRBV18 and TRBJ2-1; D unclear. This CDR3 comprises 15 residues. Germline CDR1 and CDR2: KGHSH and LQKENI. V was pared by 0 bases and J by 1 base, with 7 bases between. This CDR3 is CASSPPSVSYNEQFF. As DNA, the CDR3 is TGTGCCAGCTCACCACCCAGCGTGTCCTACAATGAGCAGTTCTTC.

The chain uses TRBV7-2 and TRBJ2-3; D unresolved. V was shortened by 6 bases and J by 2 bases, with 12 bases between the two germline ends. CDR3 length: 14 amino acids. Germline V gene sequence: CDR1 SGHTA, CDR2 FQGNSA. The CDR3 coding sequence is TGTGCCAGCAGACAACGGGTCACCACAGATACGCAGTATTTT. Encoded protein: CASRQRVTTDTQYF.

The chain carries TRBV6-5 and TRBJ1-2; D is possibly TRBD1 (6 bases). Trimming pared 8 bases from V and 2 bases from J, leaving 6 bases between. CDR3 length equals 11 residues. CDR1 is MNHEY and CDR2 is SVGAGI in the germline V gene. CDR3 protein: CASGQNYGYTF. CDR3 DNA: TGTGCCAGCGGACAGAACTATGGCTACACCTTC.

This clone was detected once. The CDR3 coding sequence is TGTGCCAGCAGCTTAGTGGGACTAAAAAACAATGAGCAGTTCTTC. Protein: CASSLVGLKNNEQFF. The chain uses TRBV7-2 and TRBJ2-1, with 7 bases fitting TRBD2. Germline V gene sequence: CDR1 SGHTA, CDR2 FQGNSA. V lost 1 base to trimming and J lost 5 bases; unmatched junction nucleotides: 5. The CDR3 extends over 15 amino acids.

CDR3 in amino acids: CASSLDPRVNTEAFF. DNA of the CDR3: TGCGCCAGCAGCTTGGATCCGCGGGTGAACACTGAAGCTTTCTTT. This chain joins TRBV5-1 and TRBJ1-1; D call uncertain. Trimming removed 0 bases from V and 0 bases from J, with 9 bases in between. This CDR3 spans 15 amino acids. Looked up from germline, CDR1 is SGHRS and CDR2 is YFSETQ.

V is TRBV7-9 and J is TRBJ1-2; the D gene is possibly TRBD1 (6 bases). The CDR3 consists of 14 residues. The germline gives CDR1 SEHNR, CDR2 FQNEAQ (reference sequence). Trimming cost V 2 bases and J 4 bases, with 11 bases left between them. The CDR3 region has the DNA TGTGCCAGCAGCTTACGAGGGGGAGGCTATGGCTACACCTTC. Translating gives CASSLRGGGYGYTF. Full variable domain (rest looked up from reference TRBV7-9 and TRBJ1-2): DTGVSQNPRHKITKRGQNVTFRCDPISEHNRLYWYRQTLGQGPEFLTYFQNEAQLEKSRLLSDRFSAERPKGSFSTLEIQRTEQGDSAMYLCASSLRGGGYGYTFGSGTRLTVV.

V and J are TRBV15 and TRBJ2-5, with TRBD1 matching over 9 bases. The V gene's germline CDR1 is LNHNV and CDR2 YYDKDF (reference sequence). CDR3 length: 13 residues. V was pared by 5 bases and J by 9 bases, with 7 bases of the junction left unmatched. Here the CDR3 reads CATSGDRERAQYF. In nucleotides, the CDR3 is TGTGCCACCAGCGGGGACAGGGAAAGGGCCCAGTACTTC.